This T cell receptor (beta chain) originates from a study of T cell responses to AZD1222 COVID-19 vaccine (dated by TCRdb to the early 2020s). At the level of the whole study: AZD1222 recipients whose second dose came at about 4 weeks and those whose second dose came at about 12 weeks were combined into one group, since spike-specific TCR depth and breadth did not differ between the two schedules. A total of 233 trial participants underwent TCR sequencing, of whom some 210 received two doses of AZD1222 and approximately 25 received two doses of the MenACWY control vaccine. Trial participants were enrolled into age subgroups of 18-55, 56-69 and 70-plus years, which contained around 150, 29 and 61 TCR-sequenced participants, respectively. What the study reported, not specific to this receptor: CD4 TCRs associated with the vaccine covered the entire spike protein, and the dominant responses were in regions 160-218 and 743-854. Conclusions about previously exposed vaccinees were limited because only 6 or 7 AZD1222 recipients were SARS-CoV-2 seropositive at baseline. Epitopes outside the regions mutated in the B.1.351 and B.1.1.7 variants were reportedly recognized by nearly half of the unique spike-specific TCRs. Spike-specific TCR breadth and depth rose significantly after two AZD1222 doses compared with day 0 and with MenACWY recipients. No day 14 peak-response samples were available, so repertoires were characterized only after the peak T cell response. In the small 56-69-year group, the increase in depth fell short of significance, most likely because of low power. Most participants were white British and females outnumbered males, and the authors suggested that clonal diversity may have been underestimated.

As to this clone: Its antigen is still unknown. The record has no base qualities; no much larger clone is one base away.

The CDR3 regions of human TCRbeta chains were analyzed by immunosequencing. Regarding the original processing steps: TCRs in the repertoires were compared against a reference library of SARS-CoV-2-specific TCRs that had been generated with the MIRA antigen-specificity platform. Breadth was defined as the fraction of unique TCRs that were SARS-CoV-2-associated. Depth was defined as the fraction of total T cells that were SARS-CoV-2-associated. Each spike-specific TCR was assigned to its reactive spike region and to a CD4 or CD8 class using the MIRA data. Log10-transformed breadth and depth values were compared by one-way ANOVA with Sidak's multiple comparisons tests. What TCRdb holds here is the immuneACCESS table cut down to in-frame rearrangements. Part of the clones is not present; checked against another copy, under half of the missing clones reflect an unresolved V gene, and the others are unexplained. The V and J calls and clone size were taken over from that table, and D and trimming were inferred from the DNA. The sample profile shows about 130,000 clones; nearly 95% of them were found once. Together, the top ten hold more than 4.5% of the sample.

The trim is 5 bases for V and 9 bases for J, with a gap of 11 bases between the germline ends. CDR1 and CDR2 were assigned from the germline V gene (reference sequence) as SGHAT and FQDESV. Taken from cysteine to phenylalanine, the CDR3 has 13 residues. Just the 39-base CDR3 DNA is kept, in frame starting at base 1. Reading the label with the study, this specimen's time point is: baseline before first vaccination. Vaccinee samples were obtained from the UK trials COV001 and COV002, which included a single-blind randomized controlled phase 2/3 trial of AZD1222 (ChAdOx1 nCoV-19) in healthy adults. For TCRbeta chain sequencing, PBMC samples from trial participants were taken at day 0 and at day 28 after the second dose.

Here the chain combines TRBV11-1 and TRBJ1-6, with no D gene named confidently. The sequence was obtained from an adult in good health. Sequencing was performed on peripheral blood, taken on day 0 of AZD1222 vaccination. The CDR3 region: CASSGLRGSPLHF. In nucleotide form, the sequence is TGTGCCAGCAGCGGGCTACGGGGTTCACCCCTCCACTTT.